A selection of T cell receptor beta chains follows, all from one sample in a study of blood T cells in healthy people across ages. TCRdb fed the 5' RACE reads into MiXCR, producing one record per CDR3 protein. The sample contains under 1 million distinct CDR3 sequences, around two fifths of which appear only once. What was sequenced was blood. The source is a man aged 55 to 70 in good health. CDR3s include the opening cysteine and the closing phenylalanine or tryptophan. A D gene is named only where the DNA matches it firmly. Where a row states a size, it is once, few, many or the class of an expanded clone; other rows omit it.

>few|TRBV4-1|TRBJ1-6|TRBD1
CASNHGTGYNSPLHF
TGCGCCAGCAATCACGGGACAGGCTATAATTCACCCCTCCACTTT
>once|TRBV11-2|TRBJ1-1|-
CASSSGVPQAFF
TGTGCCAGCAGCTCGGGAGTCCCGCAAGCTTTCTTT
>-|TRBV6-2/TRBV6-3|TRBJ2-7|-
CASSYSIGGYEQYF
TGTGCCAGCAGTTACTCGATAGGGGGCTACGAGCAGTACTTC
>-|TRBV5-5|TRBJ2-7|TRBD1
CASSLVGQVVEQYF
TGTGCCAGCAGCTTGGTAGGACAGGTCGTCGAGCAGTACTTC
>-|TRBV7-9|TRBJ1-4|-
CASSSNAGAIEKLFF
TGTGCCAGCAGTTCCAATGCGGGGGCCATTGAAAAACTGTTTTTT
>few|TRBV19|TRBJ1-2|-
CASSIAGGSKLYGYTF
TGTGCCAGTAGTATAGCAGGAGGGTCGAAACTCTATGGCTACACCTTC
>-|TRBV3-1|TRBJ2-7|-
CASSQGPYNEQYF
TGTGCCAGCAGCCAAGGTCCCTACAATGAGCAGTACTTC
>-|TRBV11-2|TRBJ2-6|TRBD2
CASSGRTSGGAGAFGSGANVLTF
TGTGCCAGCAGCGGCCGGACTAGCGGGGGGGCCGGCGCCTTTGGTAGTGGGGCCAACGTCCTGACTTTC
>-|TRBV30|TRBJ2-7|-
CAWSPPLGAGYEQYF
TGTGCCTGGAGTCCCCCCCTGGGGGCGGGCTACGAGCAGTACTTC
>-|TRBV9|TRBJ2-1|-
CASSVFGEETQFF
TGTGCCAGCAGCGTATTCGGGGAAGAGACCCAGTTCTTC
>-|TRBV10-3|TRBJ2-3|-
CAISEATGTDTQYF
TGTGCCATCAGTGAGGCAACAGGCACAGATACGCAGTATTTT
>-|TRBV6-1|TRBJ1-2|-
CASMLAVYGYTF
TGTGCCAGCATGTTGGCAGTCTATGGCTACACCTTC
>-|TRBV29-1|TRBJ2-5|TRBD1
CSGVGTATETQYF
TGCAGCGGTGTCGGGACAGCGACAGAGACCCAGTACTTC
>few|TRBV11-2|TRBJ2-3|TRBD1
CASSIRDSSHTQYF
TGTGCCAGCAGCATTAGGGACAGCTCACATACGCAGTATTTT
>-|TRBV3-1|TRBJ1-2|-
CASSQLPGNYGCTF
TGTGCCAGCAGCCAATTGCCAGGGAACTATGGCTGCACCTTC
>-|TRBV28|TRBJ2-1|TRBD2
CASSELAGGSSYNEQFF
TGTGCCAGCAGTGAACTAGCGGGGGGGAGCTCCTACAATGAGCAGTTCTTC
>-|TRBV9|TRBJ2-1|TRBD1
CASSGRQGDINEQFF
TGTGCCAGCAGCGGACGACAGGGGGATATCAATGAGCAGTTCTTC
>few|TRBV6-6|TRBJ2-7|TRBD1
CASSYGTGGLRDYEQYF
TGTGCCAGCAGTTACGGGACAGGGGGCTTGAGGGACTACGAGCAGTACTTC
>-|TRBV20-1|TRBJ2-1|TRBD1
CSARTGGKDEQFF
TGCAGTGCTAGAACAGGGGGAAAGGATGAGCAGTTCTTC
>-|TRBV20-1|TRBJ2-3|TRBD2
CSAEALKRGGTDTQYF
TGCAGTGCTGAAGCACTTAAGCGGGGGGGCACAGATACGCAGTATTTT
>-|TRBV7-2|TRBJ2-4|-
CASSLGWIVAKNIQYF
TGTGCCAGCAGCTTAGGGTGGATCGTAGCCAAAAACATTCAGTACTTC
>-|TRBV2|TRBJ2-7|TRBD1
CATTRGTSYEQYF
TGTGCCACCACCAGGGGGACCTCCTACGAGCAGTACTTC
>few|TRBV20-1|TRBJ2-5|TRBD2
CSARDPSGGPQETQYF
TGCAGTGCTAGAGATCCTAGCGGGGGCCCTCAAGAGACCCAGTACTTC
>-|TRBV20-1|TRBJ2-5|TRBD2
CSARGTSGETQYF
TGCAGTGCTAGGGGGACTAGCGGGGAGACCCAGTACTTC
>-|TRBV6-2/TRBV6-3|TRBJ1-1|TRBD1
CASSYGTVENTEAFF
TGTGCCAGCAGTTACGGGACAGTGGAAAACACTGAAGCTTTCTTT
>-|TRBV6-5|TRBJ2-7|-
CASSWGRRTEQYF
TGTGCCAGCAGTTGGGGACGAAGAACCGAGCAGTACTTC
>-|TRBV10-2|TRBJ2-5|-
CASSAGERTQYF
TGCGCCAGCAGTGCGGGAGAGAGGACCCAGTACTTC
>-|TRBV6-6|TRBJ2-3|-
CASSGVTTEDTRYF
TGTGCCAGCAGTGGAGTTACTACGGAAGATACGCGGTATTTT
>-|TRBV25-1|TRBJ1-2|-
CASSNPGGDGYTF
TGTGCCAGCAGTAACCCCGGGGGCGATGGCTACACCTTC
>-|TRBV6-6|TRBJ2-3|-
CASSRPREGTQYF
TGTGCCAGCAGCAGACCAAGAGAAGGTACGCAGTATTTT
>-|TRBV9|TRBJ2-5|TRBD2
CASSGGGVTGIYQETQYF
TGTGCCAGCAGCGGCGGGGGGGTCACAGGTATTTACCAAGAGACCCAGTACTTC
>-|TRBV5-1|TRBJ1-2|-
CASSDPAQEGYTF
TGCGCCAGCAGTGACCCGGCCCAGGAGGGCTACACCTTC
>once|TRBV27|TRBJ2-5|-
CASGWGETQYF
TGTGCCAGCGGATGGGGAGAGACCCAGTACTTC
>many|TRBV4-3|TRBJ2-5|-
CASSLTDHRQETQYF
TGCGCCAGCAGCCTAACGGACCACCGCCAAGAGACCCAGTACTTC
>once|TRBV4-1|TRBJ2-1|-
CAGSQDQSGGRGEQFF
TGCGCCGGCAGCCAAGATCAGAGTGGGGGTAGGGGTGAGCAGTTCTTC
>once|TRBV11-2|TRBJ1-2|-
CASSLGYRAFNYGYTF
TGTGCCAGCAGCTTGGGCTACAGGGCATTTAACTATGGCTACACCTTC
>few|TRBV11-2|TRBJ2-1|-
CASSFGTGSASLNEQFF
TGTGCCAGCAGCTTTGGGACGGGAAGTGCCTCCCTCAATGAGCAGTTCTTC
>-|TRBV6-5|TRBJ1-2|-
CASSYGSAGGYTF
TGTGCCAGCAGTTACGGGTCAGCGGGGGGCTACACCTTC
>-|TRBV12-3/TRBV12-4|TRBJ2-4|-
CASGLADQRGSKNIQYF
TGTGCCAGCGGTTTAGCAGATCAGAGAGGGTCTAAAAACATTCAGTACTTC
>-|TRBV20-1|TRBJ1-1|-
CSARDRGRLNTEAFF
TGCAGTGCTAGAGATCGGGGCAGGCTTAACACTGAAGCTTTCTTT
>-|TRBV5-6|TRBJ2-2|-
CASSLGGVLYTGELFF
TGTGCCAGCAGCTTGGGGGGCGTGTTGTACACCGGGGAGCTGTTTTTT
>-|TRBV29-1|TRBJ2-3|TRBD1
CSVSRQGATATSTDTQYF
TGCAGCGTATCAAGACAGGGGGCAACTGCGACTAGCACAGATACGCAGTATTTT
>few|TRBV6-2/TRBV6-3|TRBJ2-3|TRBD2
CASSYSRTSTDTQYF
TGTGCCAGCAGTTACTCGCGGACTAGTACAGATACGCAGTATTTT
>-|TRBV16|TRBJ2-5|-
CASSAQGGPQETQYF
TGTGCCAGCAGCGCGCAGGGTGGACCTCAGGAGACCCAGTACTTC
>-|TRBV5-5|TRBJ1-5|-
CASSFVGESNQPQHF
TGTGCCAGCAGCTTCGTCGGCGAGAGCAATCAGCCCCAGCATTTT
>-|TRBV9|TRBJ2-4|TRBD1
CASSPTDREAKNIQYF
TGTGCCAGCAGCCCCACGGACAGGGAAGCCAAAAACATTCAGTACTTC
>-|TRBV20-1|TRBJ1-5|TRBD1
CSATTDRGYQPQHF
TGCAGTGCCACCACTGACAGGGGGTATCAGCCCCAGCATTTT
>-|TRBV4-3|TRBJ2-3|-
CASSQGAGAPTDTLYF
TGCGCCAGCAGCCAAGGTGCGGGGGCCCCCACAGATACGCTGTATTTT
>many|TRBV5-1|TRBJ2-5|-
CASSFAGETQYF
TGTGCCAGCAGTTTTGCTGGAGAGACCCAGTACTTC
>-|TRBV7-2|TRBJ2-5|-
CASSPRRAQETQYF
TGTGCCAGCAGCCCCCGCAGGGCCCAAGAGACCCAGTACTTC
>-|TRBV20-1|TRBJ1-5|-
CSASVTPDGNQPQHF
TGCAGTGCTAGTGTTACACCGGACGGCAATCAGCCCCAGCATTTT
>-|TRBV12-3/TRBV12-4|TRBJ1-2|-
CASSRQGRGYTF
TGTGCCAGCAGCAGGCAGGGTCGGGGCTACACCTTC